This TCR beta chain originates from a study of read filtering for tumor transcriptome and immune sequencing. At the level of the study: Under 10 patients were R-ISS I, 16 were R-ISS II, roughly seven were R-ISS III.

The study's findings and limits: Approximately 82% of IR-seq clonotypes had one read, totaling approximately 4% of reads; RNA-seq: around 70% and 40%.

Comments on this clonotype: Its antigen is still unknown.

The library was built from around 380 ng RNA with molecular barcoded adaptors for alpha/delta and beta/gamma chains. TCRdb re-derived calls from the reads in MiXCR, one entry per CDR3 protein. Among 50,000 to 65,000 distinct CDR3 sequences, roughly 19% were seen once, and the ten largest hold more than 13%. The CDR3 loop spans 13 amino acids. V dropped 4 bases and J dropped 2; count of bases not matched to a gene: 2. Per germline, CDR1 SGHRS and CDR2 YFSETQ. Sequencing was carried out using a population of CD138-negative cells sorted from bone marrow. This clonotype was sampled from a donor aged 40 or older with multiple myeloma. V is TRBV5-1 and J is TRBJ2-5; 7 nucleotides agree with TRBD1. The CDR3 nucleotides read TGCGCCAGCAGCACGGGACAGCAAGAGACCCAGTACTTC. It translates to CASSTGQQETQYF.